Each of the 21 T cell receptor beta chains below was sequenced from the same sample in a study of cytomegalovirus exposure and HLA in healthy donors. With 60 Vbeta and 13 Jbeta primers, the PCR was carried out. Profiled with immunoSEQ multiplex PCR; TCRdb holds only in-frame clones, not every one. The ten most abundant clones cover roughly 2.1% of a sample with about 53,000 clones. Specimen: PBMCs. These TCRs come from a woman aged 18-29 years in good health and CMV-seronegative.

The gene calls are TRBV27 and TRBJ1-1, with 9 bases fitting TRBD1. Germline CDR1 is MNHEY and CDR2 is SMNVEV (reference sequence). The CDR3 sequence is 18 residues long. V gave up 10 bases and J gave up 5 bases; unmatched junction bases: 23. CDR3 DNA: TGTGCCAACCCACCCCCCCGGGACAGGGTTTGTCGTCGAACTGAAGCTTTCTTT. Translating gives CANPPPRDRVCRRTEAFF.

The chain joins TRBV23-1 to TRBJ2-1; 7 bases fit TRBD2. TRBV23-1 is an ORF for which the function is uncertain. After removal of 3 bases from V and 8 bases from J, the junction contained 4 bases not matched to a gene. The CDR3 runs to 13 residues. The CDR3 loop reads CASSHRTSDEQFF. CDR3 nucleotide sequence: TGCGCCAGCAGTCACCGCACTAGCGATGAGCAGTTCTTC.

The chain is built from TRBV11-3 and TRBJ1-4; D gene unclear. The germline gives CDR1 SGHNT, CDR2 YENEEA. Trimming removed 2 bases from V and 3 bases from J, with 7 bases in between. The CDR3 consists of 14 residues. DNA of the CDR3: TGTGCCAGCAGCTTACGGGGTGCTAATGAAAAACTGTTTTTT. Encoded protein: CASSLRGANEKLFF.

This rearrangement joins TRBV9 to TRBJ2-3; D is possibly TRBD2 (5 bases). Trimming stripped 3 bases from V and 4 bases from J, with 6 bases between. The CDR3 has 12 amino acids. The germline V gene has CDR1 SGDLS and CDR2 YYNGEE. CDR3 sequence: CASSAEADTQYF. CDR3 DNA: TGTGCCAGCAGCGCGGAGGCAGATACGCAGTATTTT.

The CDR3 sequence: CASSDYRGRYEQYF. The DNA of the CDR3 is TGTGCCAGCAGTGATTACAGGGGGCGATACGAGCAGTACTTC. This sequence joins TRBV6-1 and TRBJ2-7; TRBD1 aligns across 9 bases. Germline loops: CDR1 MNHNS, CDR2 SASEGT. This CDR3 is 14 amino acids long. Losses at the gene ends were 3 bases for V and 4 bases for J; bases not matched to a gene: 4.

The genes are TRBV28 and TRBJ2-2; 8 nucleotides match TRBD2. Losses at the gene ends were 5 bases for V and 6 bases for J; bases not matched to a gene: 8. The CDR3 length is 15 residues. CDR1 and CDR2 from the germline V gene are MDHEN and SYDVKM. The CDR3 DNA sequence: TGTGCCAGCAGTGCCGGGACTAGAGCGGCCGGGGAGCTGTTTTTT. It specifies CASSAGTRAAGELFF.

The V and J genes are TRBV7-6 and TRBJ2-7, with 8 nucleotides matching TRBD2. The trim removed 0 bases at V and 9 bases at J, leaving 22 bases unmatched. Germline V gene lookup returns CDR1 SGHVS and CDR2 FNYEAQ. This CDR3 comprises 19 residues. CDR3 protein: CASSLAAGGHRQRVPGQYF. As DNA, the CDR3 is TGTGCCAGCAGCTTAGCGGCGGGGGGCCACCGCCAGCGAGTCCCCGGGCAGTACTTC.

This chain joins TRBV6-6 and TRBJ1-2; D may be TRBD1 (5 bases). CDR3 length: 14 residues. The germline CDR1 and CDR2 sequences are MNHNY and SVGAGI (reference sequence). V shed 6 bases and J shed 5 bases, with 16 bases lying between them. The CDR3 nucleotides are TGTGCCAGCAGACTTACCGGGGCGGGGTATGGCTACACCTTC. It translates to CASRLTGAGYGYTF.

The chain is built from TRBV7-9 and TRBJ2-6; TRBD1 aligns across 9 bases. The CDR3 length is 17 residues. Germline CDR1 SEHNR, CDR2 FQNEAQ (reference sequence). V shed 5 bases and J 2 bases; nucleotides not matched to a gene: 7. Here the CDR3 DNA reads TGTGCCAGCAGCCCACGGGACAGGGTAACTGGGGCCAACGTCCTGACTTTC. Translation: CASSPRDRVTGANVLTF.

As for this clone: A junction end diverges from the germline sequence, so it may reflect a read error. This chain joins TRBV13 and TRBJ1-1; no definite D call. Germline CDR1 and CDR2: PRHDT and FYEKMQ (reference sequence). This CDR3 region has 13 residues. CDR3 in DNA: TGTGCCAGCAGCCCTCCTGTTGCCACTGAAGATTTCTTT. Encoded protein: CASSPPVATEDFF.

This CDR3 is CASSYSGRSIYEQYF. The CDR3 DNA sequence: TGTGCCAGCAGTTACTCGGGGCGGTCGATCTACGAGCAGTACTTC. The genes are TRBV6-5 and TRBJ2-7; TRBD1 might be the D (5 bases). V gave up 0 bases and J gave up 3 bases, with 12 bases separating them. CDR3 length equals 15 residues. CDR1 MNHEY and CDR2 SVGAGI come from the germline V gene.

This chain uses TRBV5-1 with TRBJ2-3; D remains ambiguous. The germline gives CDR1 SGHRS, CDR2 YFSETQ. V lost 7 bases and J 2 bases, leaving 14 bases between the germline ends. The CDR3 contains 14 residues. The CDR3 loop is CASRVARPTDTQYF. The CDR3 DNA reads TGCGCCAGCCGAGTTGCGAGGCCCACAGATACGCAGTATTTT.

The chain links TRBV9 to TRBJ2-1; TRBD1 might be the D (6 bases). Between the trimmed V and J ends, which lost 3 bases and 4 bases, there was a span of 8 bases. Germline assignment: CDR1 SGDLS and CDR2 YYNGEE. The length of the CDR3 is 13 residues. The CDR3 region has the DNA TGTGCCAGCAGCGAAACAGGGTACAATGAGCAGTTCTTC. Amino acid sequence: CASSETGYNEQFF.

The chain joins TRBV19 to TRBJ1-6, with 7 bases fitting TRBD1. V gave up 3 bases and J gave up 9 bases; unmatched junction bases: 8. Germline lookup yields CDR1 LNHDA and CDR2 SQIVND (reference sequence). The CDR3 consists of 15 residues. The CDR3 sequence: CASSIRQGEASPLHF. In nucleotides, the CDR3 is TGTGCCAGTAGTATCCGGCAGGGGGAGGCTTCACCCCTCCACTTT.

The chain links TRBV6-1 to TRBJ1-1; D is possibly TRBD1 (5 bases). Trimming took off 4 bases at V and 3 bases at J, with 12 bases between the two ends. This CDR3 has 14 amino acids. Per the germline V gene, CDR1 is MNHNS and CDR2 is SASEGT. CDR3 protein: CASSVGGGYTEAFF. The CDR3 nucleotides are TGTGCCAGCAGTGTGGGGGGAGGGTACACTGAAGCTTTCTTT.

The DNA for the CDR3 is TGTGCCACCACGGGGGGTAATGAAAAACTGTTTTTT. It is translated as CATTGGNEKLFF. V gene TRBV19 combines with J gene TRBJ1-4; possibly TRBD1 for D (5 bases). Trimming took off 10 bases at V and 4 bases at J, with 10 bases between the two ends. Germline assignment: CDR1 LNHDA and CDR2 SQIVND (reference sequence). The CDR3 length is 12 residues.

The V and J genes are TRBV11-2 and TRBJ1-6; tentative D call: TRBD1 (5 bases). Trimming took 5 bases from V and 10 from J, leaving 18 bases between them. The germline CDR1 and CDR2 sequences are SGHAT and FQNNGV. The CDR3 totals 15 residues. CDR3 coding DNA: TGTGCCAGCAGCCCGAGTGGACATATAGGGTCACCCCTCCACTTT. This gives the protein CASSPSGHIGSPLHF.

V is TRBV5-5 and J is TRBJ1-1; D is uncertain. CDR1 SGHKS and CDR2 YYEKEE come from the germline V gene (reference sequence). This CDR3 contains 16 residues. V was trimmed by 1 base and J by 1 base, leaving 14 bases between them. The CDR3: CASSLYSENGNTEAFF. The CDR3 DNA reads TGTGCCAGCAGCTTGTATAGTGAGAACGGGAACACTGAAGCTTTCTTT.

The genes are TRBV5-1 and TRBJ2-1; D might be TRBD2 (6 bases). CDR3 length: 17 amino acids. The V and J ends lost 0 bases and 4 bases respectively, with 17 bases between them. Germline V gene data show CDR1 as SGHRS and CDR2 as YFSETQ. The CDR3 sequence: CASSLAPVGRGYNEQFF. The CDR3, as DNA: TGCGCCAGCAGCTTGGCCCCGGTGGGGCGGGGATACAATGAGCAGTTCTTC.

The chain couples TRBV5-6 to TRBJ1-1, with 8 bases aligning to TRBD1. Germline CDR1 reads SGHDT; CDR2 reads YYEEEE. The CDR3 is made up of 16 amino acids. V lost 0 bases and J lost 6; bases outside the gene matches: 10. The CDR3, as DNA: TGTGCCAGCAGCTTGGCGCCCAGGGGGCGCAAGCCTGAAGCTTTCTTT. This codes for CASSLAPRGRKPEAFF.

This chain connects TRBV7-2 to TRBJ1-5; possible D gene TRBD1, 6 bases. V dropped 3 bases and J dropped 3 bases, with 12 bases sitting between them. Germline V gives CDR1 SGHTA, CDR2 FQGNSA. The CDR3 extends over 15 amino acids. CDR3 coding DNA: TGTGCCAGCAGCTTTGGACAGCTCGACAATCAGCCCCAGCATTTT. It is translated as CASSFGQLDNQPQHF.